This T cell receptor (beta chain) was sequenced during a study of CD4 T cells in relation to SARS-CoV-2 and coronaviruses. At the level of the study: ViraFEST: approximately eleven-day antigen culture of PBMCs, then TCR beta CDR3 sequencing. Study findings and constraints: The cross-reactivity analysis covered only spike protein, not other viral proteins.

Concerning this clone: Its antigen is unknown.

Before the COVID-19 pandemic, during about 2010-2018, CD4+ T cells were taken from unexposed donors. After about 10 days of culture, CD4+ T cells were isolated. Here immunoSEQ multiplex PCR was the method, and the copy in TCRdb shows in-frame clones only, minus some. The data show tens of thousands of clones, with about 78% seen just once and about 15% held by the top ten. Trimming stripped 6 bases from V and 6 bases from J, with 14 bases between. The germline CDR1 and CDR2 sequences are SNHLY and FYNNEI. The CDR3 runs to 14 residues. The rearrangement uses TRBV2 and TRBJ2-2; a possible D gene is TRBD1 (6 bases). The sequence was obtained from a human donor in good health. Material for sequencing was CD4+ T cells from PBMCs, cultured in vitro. CDR3 residues: CASRATGSPGELFF. CDR3 DNA: TGTGCCAGCAGGGCAACAGGGTCTCCCGGGGAGCTGTTTTTT.